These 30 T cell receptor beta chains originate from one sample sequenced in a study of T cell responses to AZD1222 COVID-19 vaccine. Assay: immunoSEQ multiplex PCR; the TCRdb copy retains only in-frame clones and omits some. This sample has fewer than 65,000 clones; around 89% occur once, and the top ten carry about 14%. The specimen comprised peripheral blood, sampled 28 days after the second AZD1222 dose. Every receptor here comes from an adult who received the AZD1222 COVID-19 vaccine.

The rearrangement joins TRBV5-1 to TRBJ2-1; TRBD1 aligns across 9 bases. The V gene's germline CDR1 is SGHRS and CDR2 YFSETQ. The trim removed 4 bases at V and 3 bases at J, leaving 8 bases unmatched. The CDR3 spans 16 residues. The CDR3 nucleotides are TGCGCCAGCAGCACCGGACAGGGGCTCTACTACAATGAGCAGTTCTTC. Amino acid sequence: CASSTGQGLYYNEQFF.

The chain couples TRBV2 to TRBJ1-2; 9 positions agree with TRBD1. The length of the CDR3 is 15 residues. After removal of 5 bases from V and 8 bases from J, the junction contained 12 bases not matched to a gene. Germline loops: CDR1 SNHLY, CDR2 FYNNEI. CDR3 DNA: TGTGCCAGCAGTCGATTTACAGGGGGCGGCGAGGGCTACACCTTC. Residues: CASSRFTGGGEGYTF.

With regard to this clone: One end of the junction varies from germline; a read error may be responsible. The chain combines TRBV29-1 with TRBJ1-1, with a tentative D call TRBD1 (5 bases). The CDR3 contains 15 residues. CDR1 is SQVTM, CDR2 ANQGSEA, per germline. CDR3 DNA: TGCAGCGTTGAAGCTTTTGGGGCTAAGAACCCTGAAGCTTTCTTT. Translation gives CSVEAFGAKNPEAFF. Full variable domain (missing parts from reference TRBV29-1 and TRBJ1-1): SAVISQKPSRDICQRGTSLTIQCQVDSQVTMMFWYRQQPGQSLTLIATANQGSEATYESGFVIDKFPISRPNLTFSTLTVSNMSPEDSSIYLCSVEAFGAKNPEAFFGQGTRLTVV.

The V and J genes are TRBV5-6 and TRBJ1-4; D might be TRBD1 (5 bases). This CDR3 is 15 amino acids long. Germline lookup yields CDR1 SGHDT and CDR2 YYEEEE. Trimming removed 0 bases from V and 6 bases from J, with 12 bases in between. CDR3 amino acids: CASSLAAGWDEKLFF. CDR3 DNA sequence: TGTGCCAGCAGCTTGGCGGCAGGGTGGGATGAAAAACTGTTTTTT. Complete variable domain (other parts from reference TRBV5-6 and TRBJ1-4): DAGVTQSPTHLIKTRGQQVTLRCSPKSGHDTVSWYQQALGQGPQFIFQYYEEEERQRGNFPDRFSGHQFPNYSSELNVNALLLGDSALYLCASSLAAGWDEKLFFGSGTQLSVL.

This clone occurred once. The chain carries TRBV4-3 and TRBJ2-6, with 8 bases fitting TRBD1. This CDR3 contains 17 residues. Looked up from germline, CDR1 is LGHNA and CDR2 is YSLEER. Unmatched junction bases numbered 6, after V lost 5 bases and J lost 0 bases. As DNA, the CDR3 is TGCGCCAGCAGCTCGGGACAGGATCTCTCTGGGGCCAACGTCCTGACTTTC. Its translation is CASSSGQDLSGANVLTF.

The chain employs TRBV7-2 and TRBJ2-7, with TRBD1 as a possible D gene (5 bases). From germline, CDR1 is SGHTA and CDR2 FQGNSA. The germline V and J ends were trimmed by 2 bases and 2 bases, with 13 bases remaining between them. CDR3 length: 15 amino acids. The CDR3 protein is CASSLQSTATYEQYF. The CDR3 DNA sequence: TGTGCCAGCAGCTTACAGTCGACAGCAACCTACGAGCAGTACTTC.

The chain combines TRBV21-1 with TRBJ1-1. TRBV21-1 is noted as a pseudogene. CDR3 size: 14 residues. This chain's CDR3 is CASRGGLENTEAFF. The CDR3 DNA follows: TGTGCCAGCAGGGGGGGCCTCGAAAACACTGAAGCTTTCTTT.

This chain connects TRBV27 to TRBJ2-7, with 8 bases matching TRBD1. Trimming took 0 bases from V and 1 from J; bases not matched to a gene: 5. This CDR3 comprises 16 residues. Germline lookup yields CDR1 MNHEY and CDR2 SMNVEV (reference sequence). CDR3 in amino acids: CASSLSWQGASYEQYF. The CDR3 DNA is TGTGCCAGCAGTTTATCGTGGCAGGGGGCATCCTACGAGCAGTACTTC.

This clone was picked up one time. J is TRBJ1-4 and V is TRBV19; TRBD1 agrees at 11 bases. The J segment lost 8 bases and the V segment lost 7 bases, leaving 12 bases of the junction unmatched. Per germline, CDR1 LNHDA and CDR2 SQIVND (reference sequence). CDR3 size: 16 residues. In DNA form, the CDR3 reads TGTGCCAGTAACCGCTTTCCGGGACAGGGGGGGGAAAAACTGTTTTTT. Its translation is CASNRFPGQGGEKLFF. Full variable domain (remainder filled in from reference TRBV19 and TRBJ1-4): DGGITQSPKYLFRKEGQNVTLSCEQNLNHDAMYWYRQDPGQGLRLIYYSQIVNDFQKGDIAEGYSVSREKKESFPLTVTSAQKNPTAFYLCASNRFPGQGGEKLFFGSGTQLSVL.

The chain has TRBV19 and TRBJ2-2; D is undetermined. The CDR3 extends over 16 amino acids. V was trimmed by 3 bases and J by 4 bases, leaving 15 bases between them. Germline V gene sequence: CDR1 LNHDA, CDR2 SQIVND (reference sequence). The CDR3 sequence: CASSIIRARFTGELFF. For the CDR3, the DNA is TGTGCCAGTAGTATCATCCGGGCAAGGTTCACCGGGGAGCTGTTTTTT.

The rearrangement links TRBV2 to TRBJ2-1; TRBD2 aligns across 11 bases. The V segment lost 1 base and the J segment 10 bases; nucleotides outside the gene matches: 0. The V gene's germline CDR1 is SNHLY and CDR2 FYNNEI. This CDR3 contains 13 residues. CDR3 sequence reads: CASSEVAGGEQFF. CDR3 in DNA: TGTGCCAGCAGTGAAGTAGCGGGAGGGGAGCAGTTCTTC.

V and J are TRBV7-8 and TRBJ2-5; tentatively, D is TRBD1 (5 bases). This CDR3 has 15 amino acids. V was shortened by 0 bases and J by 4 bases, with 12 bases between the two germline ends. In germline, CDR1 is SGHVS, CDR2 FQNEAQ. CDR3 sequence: CASSLARTGGETQYF. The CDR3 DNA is TGTGCCAGCAGCTTAGCGAGAACAGGCGGAGAGACCCAGTACTTC.

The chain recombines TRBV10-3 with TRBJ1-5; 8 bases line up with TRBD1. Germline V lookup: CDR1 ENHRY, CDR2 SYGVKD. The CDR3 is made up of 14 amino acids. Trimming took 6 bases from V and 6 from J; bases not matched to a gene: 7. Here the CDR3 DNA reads TGTGCCATCAGCACCGACAGGGGCTTTCAGCCCCAGCATTTT. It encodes CAISTDRGFQPQHF.

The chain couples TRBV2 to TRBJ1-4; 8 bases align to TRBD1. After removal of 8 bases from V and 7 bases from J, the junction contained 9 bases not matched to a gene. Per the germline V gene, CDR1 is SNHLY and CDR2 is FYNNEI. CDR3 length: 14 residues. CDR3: CASRRQGSGEKLFF. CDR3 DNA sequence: TGTGCCAGCCGAAGACAGGGGTCGGGTGAAAAACTGTTTTTT. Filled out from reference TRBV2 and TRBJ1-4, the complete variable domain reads EPEVTQTPSHQVTQMGQEVILRCVPISNHLYFYWYRQILGQKVEFLVSFYNNEISEKSEIFDDQFSVERPDGSNFTLKIRSTKLEDSAMYFCASRRQGSGEKLFFGSGTQLSVL.

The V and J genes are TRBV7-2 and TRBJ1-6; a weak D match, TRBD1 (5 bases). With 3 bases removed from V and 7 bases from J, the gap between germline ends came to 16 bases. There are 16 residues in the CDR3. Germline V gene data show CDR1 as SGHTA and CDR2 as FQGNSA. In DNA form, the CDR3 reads TGTGCCAGCAGCTTCCTGGGAGCAGGGATAAATTCACCCCTCCACTTT. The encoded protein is CASSFLGAGINSPLHF. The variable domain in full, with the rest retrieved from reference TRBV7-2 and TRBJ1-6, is GAGVSQSPSNKVTEKGKDVELRCDPISGHTALYWYRQSLGQGLEFLIYFQGNSAPDKSGLPSDRFSAERTGGSVSTLTIQRTQQEDSAVYLCASSFLGAGINSPLHFGNGTRLTVT.

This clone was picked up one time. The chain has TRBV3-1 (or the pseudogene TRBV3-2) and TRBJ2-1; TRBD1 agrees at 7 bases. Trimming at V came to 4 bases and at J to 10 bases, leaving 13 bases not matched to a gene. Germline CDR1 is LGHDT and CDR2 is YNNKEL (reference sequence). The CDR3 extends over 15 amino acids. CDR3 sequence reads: CASSPEGRKGAEQFF. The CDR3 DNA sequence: TGTGCCAGCAGCCCTGAGGGGCGTAAGGGGGCCGAGCAGTTCTTC.

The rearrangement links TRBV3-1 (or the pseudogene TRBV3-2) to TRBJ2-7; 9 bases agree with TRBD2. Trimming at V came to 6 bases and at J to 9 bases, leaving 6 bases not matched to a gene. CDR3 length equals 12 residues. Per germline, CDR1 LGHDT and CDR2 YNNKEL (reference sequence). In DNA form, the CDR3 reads TGTGCCAGCAGTCAACAGACTAGCGGGCAGTACTTC. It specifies CASSQQTSGQYF.

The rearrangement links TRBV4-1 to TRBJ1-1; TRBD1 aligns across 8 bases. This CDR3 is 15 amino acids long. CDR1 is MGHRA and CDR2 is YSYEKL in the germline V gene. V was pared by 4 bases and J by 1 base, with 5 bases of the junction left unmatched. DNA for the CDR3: TGCGCCAGCAGCCGCGGACAGGGAAGGAACACTGAAGCTTTCTTT. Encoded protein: CASSRGQGRNTEAFF.

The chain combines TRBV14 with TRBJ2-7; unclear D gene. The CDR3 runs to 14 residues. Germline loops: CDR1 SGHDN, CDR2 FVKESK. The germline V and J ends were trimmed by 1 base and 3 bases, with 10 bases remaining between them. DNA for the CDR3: TGTGCCAGCAGCCAAGGGACCCCAAGCTACGAGCAGTACTTC. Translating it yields CASSQGTPSYEQYF.

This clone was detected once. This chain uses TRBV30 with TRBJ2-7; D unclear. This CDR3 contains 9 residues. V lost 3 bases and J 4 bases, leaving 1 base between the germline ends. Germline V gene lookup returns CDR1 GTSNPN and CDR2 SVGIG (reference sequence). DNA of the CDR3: TGTGCCTGGAGGTACGAGCAGTACTTC. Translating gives CAWRYEQYF.

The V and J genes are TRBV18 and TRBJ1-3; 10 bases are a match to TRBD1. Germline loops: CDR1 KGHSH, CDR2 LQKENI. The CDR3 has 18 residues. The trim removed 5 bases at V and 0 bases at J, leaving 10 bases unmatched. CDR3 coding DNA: TGTGCCAGCTCAAAACCGGGACAGGGGATTCTCTCTGGAAACACCATATATTTT. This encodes CASSKPGQGILSGNTIYF.

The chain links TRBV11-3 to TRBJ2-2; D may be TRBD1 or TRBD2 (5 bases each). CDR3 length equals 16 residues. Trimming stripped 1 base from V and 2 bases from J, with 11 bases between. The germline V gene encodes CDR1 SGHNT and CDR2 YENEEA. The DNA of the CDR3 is TGTGCCAGCAGCTTAGCCGGGACCGCAAACACCGGGGAGCTGTTTTTT. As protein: CASSLAGTANTGELFF.

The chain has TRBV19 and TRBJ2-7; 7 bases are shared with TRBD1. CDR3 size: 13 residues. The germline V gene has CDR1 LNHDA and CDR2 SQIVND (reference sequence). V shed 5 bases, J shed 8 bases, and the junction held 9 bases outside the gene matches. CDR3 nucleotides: TGTGCCAGTAGTGTTTGGGACAGCCCACAGCAGTACTTC. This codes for CASSVWDSPQQYF.

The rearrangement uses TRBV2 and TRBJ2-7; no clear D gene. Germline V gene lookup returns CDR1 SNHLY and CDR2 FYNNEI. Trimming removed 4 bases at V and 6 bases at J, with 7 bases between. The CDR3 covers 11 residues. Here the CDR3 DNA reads TGTGCCAGCAGTGTGTCCCTCGAGCAGTACTTC. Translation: CASSVSLEQYF.

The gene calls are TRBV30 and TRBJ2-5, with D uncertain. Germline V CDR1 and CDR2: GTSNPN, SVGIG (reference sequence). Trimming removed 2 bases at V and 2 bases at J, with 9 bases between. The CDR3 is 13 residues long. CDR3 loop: CAWSSSSQETQYF. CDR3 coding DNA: TGTGCCTGGAGTTCATCGTCGCAAGAGACCCAGTACTTC.

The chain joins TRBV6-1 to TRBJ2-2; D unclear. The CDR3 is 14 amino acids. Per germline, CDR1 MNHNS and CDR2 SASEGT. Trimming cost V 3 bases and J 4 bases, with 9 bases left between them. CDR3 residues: CASSDFSPTGELFF. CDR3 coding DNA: TGTGCCAGCAGTGATTTTAGCCCCACCGGGGAGCTGTTTTTT.

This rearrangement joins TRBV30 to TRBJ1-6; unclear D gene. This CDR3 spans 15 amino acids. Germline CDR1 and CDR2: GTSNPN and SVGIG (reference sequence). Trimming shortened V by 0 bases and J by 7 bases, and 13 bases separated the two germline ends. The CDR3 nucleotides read TGTGCCTGGAGTGTAGGGATGGTGCGGAATTCACCCCTCCACTTT. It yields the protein CAWSVGMVRNSPLHF. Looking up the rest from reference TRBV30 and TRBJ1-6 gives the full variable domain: SQTIHQWPATLVQPVGSPLSLECTVEGTSNPNLYWYRQAAGRGLQLLFYSVGIGQISSEVPQNLSASRPQDRQFILSSKKLLLSDSGFYLCAWSVGMVRNSPLHFGNGTRLTVT.

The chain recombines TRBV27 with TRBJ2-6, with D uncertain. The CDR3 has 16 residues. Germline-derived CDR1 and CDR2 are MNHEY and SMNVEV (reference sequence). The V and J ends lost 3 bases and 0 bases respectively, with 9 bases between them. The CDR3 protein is CASSLGGLSGANVLTF. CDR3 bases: TGTGCCAGCAGTTTGGGCGGCCTCTCTGGGGCCAACGTCCTGACTTTC.

The CDR3 reads CASSEDRVGNQPQHF. CDR3 bases: TGTGCCAGTAGTGAAGACAGGGTTGGCAATCAGCCCCAGCATTTT. The gene calls are TRBV19 and TRBJ1-5, with 7 positions matching TRBD1. J lost 2 bases, V lost 5 bases, and 6 bases had no gene match. The length of the CDR3 is 15 residues. Germline loops: CDR1 LNHDA, CDR2 SQIVND (reference sequence).

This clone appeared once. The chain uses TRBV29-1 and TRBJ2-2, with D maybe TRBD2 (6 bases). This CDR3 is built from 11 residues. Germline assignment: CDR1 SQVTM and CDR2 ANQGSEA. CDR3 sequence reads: CSSGDTGELFF. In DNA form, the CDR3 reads TGCAGTAGCGGCGACACCGGGGAGCTGTTTTTT.